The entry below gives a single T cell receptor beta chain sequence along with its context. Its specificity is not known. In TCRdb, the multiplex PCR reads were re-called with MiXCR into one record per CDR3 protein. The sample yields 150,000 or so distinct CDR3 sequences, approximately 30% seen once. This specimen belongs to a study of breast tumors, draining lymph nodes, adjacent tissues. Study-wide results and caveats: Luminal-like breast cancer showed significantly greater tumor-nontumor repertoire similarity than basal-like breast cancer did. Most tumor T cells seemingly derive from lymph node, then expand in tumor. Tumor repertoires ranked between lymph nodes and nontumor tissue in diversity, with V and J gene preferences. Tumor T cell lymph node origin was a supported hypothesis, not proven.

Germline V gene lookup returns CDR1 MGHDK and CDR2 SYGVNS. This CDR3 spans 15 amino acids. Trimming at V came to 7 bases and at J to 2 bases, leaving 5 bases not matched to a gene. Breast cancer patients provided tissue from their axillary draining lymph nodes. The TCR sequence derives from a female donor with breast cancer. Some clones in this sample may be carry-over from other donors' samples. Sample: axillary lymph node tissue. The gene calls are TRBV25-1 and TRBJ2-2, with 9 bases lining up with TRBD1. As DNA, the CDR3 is TGTGCCAGCACAGACAGGGGGTATAACACCGGGGAGCTGTTTTTT. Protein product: CASTDRGYNTGELFF.